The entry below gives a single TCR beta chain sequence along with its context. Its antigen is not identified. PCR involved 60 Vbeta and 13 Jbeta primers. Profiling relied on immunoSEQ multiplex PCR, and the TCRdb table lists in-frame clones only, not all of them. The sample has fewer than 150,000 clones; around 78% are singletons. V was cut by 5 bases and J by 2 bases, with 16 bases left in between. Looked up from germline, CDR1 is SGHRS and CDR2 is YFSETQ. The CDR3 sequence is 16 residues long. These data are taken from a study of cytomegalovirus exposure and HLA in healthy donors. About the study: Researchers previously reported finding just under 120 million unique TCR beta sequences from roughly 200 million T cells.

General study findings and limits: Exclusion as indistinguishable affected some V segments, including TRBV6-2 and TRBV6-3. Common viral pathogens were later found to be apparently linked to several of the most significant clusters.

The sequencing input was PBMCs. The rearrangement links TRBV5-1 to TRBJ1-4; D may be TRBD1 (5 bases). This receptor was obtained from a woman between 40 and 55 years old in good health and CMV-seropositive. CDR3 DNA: TGCGCCAGCAGTTACCCCACGGGGGATACTAATGAAAAACTGTTTTTT. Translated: CASSYPTGDTNEKLFF.